This TCR beta chain derives from a study of blood T cell repertoires in COVID-19. In the study's own analysis: Amplification of reference gene primers was used by the study to estimate nucleated cell counts. Sequencing used immunoSEQ multiplex PCR; TCRdb keeps in-frame clones, though not all of them. That table is the source of V, J and clone size, and D and trimming were worked out from the DNA. The sample includes some 86,000 clones, 75% to 90% of them seen just once. Germline V CDR1 and CDR2: MGHRA, YSYEKL. The CDR3 contains 16 residues. V was shortened by 1 base and J by 7 bases, with 17 bases between the two germline ends.

The receptor's source is an elderly woman with active or convalescent COVID-19. V gene TRBV4-1 combines with J gene TRBJ1-5, with D possibly TRBD1 on 5 matching bases. The sample consisted of peripheral blood. The CDR3 protein is CASSQGTAGLWQPQHF. CDR3 DNA sequence: TGCGCCAGCAGCCAAGGGACGGCAGGGTTATGGCAGCCCCAGCATTTT.